This T cell receptor (beta chain) was observed in a study of blood T cell repertoires in COVID-19. The CDR3 is 15 residues long. Germline CDR1 reads MNHEY; CDR2 reads SVGAGI. V lost 5 bases, J lost 4 bases, and 10 bases stayed unmatched. In the authors' workflow: Nucleated cell counts were estimated from reference gene primer amplification. Method: immunoSEQ multiplex PCR; TCRdb's copy keeps in-frame clones and lacks some. V and J calls and clone size are as listed in that table; D and trimming were resolved from the DNA. Of 170,000 or so clones listed, around nine tenths are singletons. Source material: peripheral blood. This sequence was found in a man aged 55 to 70 with COVID-19, enrolled during active disease. The chain has TRBV6-5 and TRBJ1-1; TRBD1 agrees at 7 bases. The CDR3 sequence is CASSKRQGRSTEAFF. Here the CDR3 DNA reads TGTGCCAGCAGTAAAAGACAGGGTCGGAGCACTGAAGCTTTCTTT.